Shown below are 25 T cell receptor beta chains from a single sample sequenced in a study of T-cell memory formation after mild COVID-19. TCRdb fed the 5' RACE reads into MiXCR, producing one record per CDR3 protein. Among about 350,000 distinct CDR3 sequences listed, 20% were seen once. Sample: PBMCs or a T cell subset sorted from them (not recorded which). The receptors were sampled from a man aged 18 to 29 who had mild COVID-19 (a few samples of this study predate the infection). Cell type and time point are not known.

This chain links TRBV12-5 with TRBJ2-1, with D uncertain. The germline gives CDR1 LGHNT, CDR2 FRNRAP. This CDR3 spans 11 amino acids. The V and J ends lost 0 bases and 7 bases respectively, with 1 base between them. The CDR3 spells CASGLVNEQFF. In nucleotides, the CDR3 is TGTGCTAGTGGTTTGGTTAATGAGCAGTTCTTC.

This chain connects TRBV7-2 to TRBJ2-2, with D unresolved. CDR3 length: 14 residues. From germline, CDR1 is SGHTA and CDR2 FQGNSA. The V end was cut by 5 bases, the J end by 4 bases, with 11 bases between. Here the CDR3 DNA reads TGTGCCAGCAGCCCTTGGGCCAGCACCGGGGAGCTGTTTTTT. It yields the protein CASSPWASTGELFF.

Only a few counts were recorded for this clonotype. The chain combines TRBV28 with TRBJ2-2; no definite D call. Germline V gene sequence: CDR1 MDHEN, CDR2 SYDVKM. V was shortened by 2 bases and J by 9 bases, with 10 bases between the two germline ends. The CDR3 loop spans 13 amino acids. This chain's CDR3 is CASSLRAPRELFF. The CDR3 region has the DNA TGTGCCAGCAGTTTAAGAGCCCCTCGGGAGCTGTTTTTT.

The chain carries TRBV7-9 and TRBJ1-6; D remains unclear. The CDR3 runs to 12 residues. V gave up 5 bases and J gave up 7 bases, with 6 bases separating them. The germline V gene has CDR1 SEHNR and CDR2 FQNEAQ (reference sequence). In nucleotides, the CDR3 is TGTGCCAGCAGCATCCCCAATTCACCCCTCCACTTT. Its protein product is CASSIPNSPLHF.

This clonotype was seen ten or more times. This chain joins TRBV5-1 and TRBJ2-1; 14 bases are shared with TRBD2. J lost 10 bases, V lost 4 bases, and 7 bases had no gene match. The CDR3 consists of 15 residues. Per the germline V gene, CDR1 is SGHRS and CDR2 is YFSETQ. The CDR3 DNA is TGCGCCAGCAGCCAGGGACTAGCGGGGGAGGGGGAGCAGTTCTTC. It is translated as CASSQGLAGEGEQFF.

This clonotype has at least ten counts. The chain recombines TRBV12-3 or TRBV12-4 with TRBJ2-5; D is unclear. The V gene lost 1 base and the J gene lost 2 bases, with 8 bases spanning the gap. The CDR3 sequence is 14 residues long. The CDR3 here is CASSLETPQETQYF. For the CDR3, the DNA is TGTGCCAGCAGTTTAGAGACTCCTCAAGAGACCCAGTACTTC.

This clonotype appeared a few times. V is TRBV6-2 or TRBV6-3 and J is TRBJ2-5, with a possible D match to TRBD2 (6 bases). The ends were cut back, 3 bases at V and 5 bases at J, with 19 bases in the middle. Germline V gene lookup returns CDR1 MNHEY and CDR2 SVGEGT. The CDR3 covers 16 residues. This CDR3 is CASSYPAGFARETQYF. The DNA of the CDR3 is TGTGCCAGCAGTTATCCGGCGGGATTCGCGAGGGAGACCCAGTACTTC.

This clonotype was seen a handful of times. The chain recombines TRBV5-1 with TRBJ2-6, with D possibly matching TRBD1 (5 bases). Germline V gene lookup returns CDR1 SGHRS and CDR2 YFSETQ. The CDR3 spans 15 residues. Trimming cost V 4 bases and J 4 bases, with 12 bases left between them. CDR3 sequence reads: CASSPRALGANVLTF. The CDR3 nucleotides are TGCGCCAGCAGCCCCAGGGCATTAGGGGCCAACGTCCTGACTTTC.

The chain carries TRBV7-2 and TRBJ2-3, with D perhaps given as TRBD1 or TRBD2 (5 bases each). The CDR3 extends over 16 amino acids. V lost 9 bases, J lost 4 bases, and 23 bases lay in between. The germline CDR1 and CDR2 sequences are SGHTA and FQGNSA. CDR3 amino acids: CARSLAPGTTADTQYF. The DNA of the CDR3 is TGTGCCAGAAGCCTGGCCCCCGGGACCACCGCAGATACGCAGTATTTT.

A few counts support this clonotype. This chain links TRBV12-3 or TRBV12-4 with TRBJ2-3; a possible D gene is TRBD1 (6 bases). V lost 3 bases, J lost 0 bases, and 13 bases lay in between. This CDR3 spans 16 amino acids. The CDR3 nucleotides are TGTGCCAGCAGTTTGGATTTACAGGGTAGCACAGATACGCAGTATTTT. It yields the protein CASSLDLQGSTDTQYF.

V usage is TRBV4-1 and J usage is TRBJ2-3; D gene uncertain. Germline loops: CDR1 MGHRA, CDR2 YSYEKL. This CDR3 has 13 residues. Between the trimmed V and J ends, which lost 6 bases and 0 bases, there was a span of 7 bases. The CDR3 reads CASRKPSTDTQYF. The CDR3 DNA reads TGCGCCAGCAGGAAGCCGAGCACAGATACGCAGTATTTT.

The genes are TRBV7-2 and TRBJ2-7; the D gene is possibly TRBD2 (6 bases). Germline-derived CDR1 and CDR2 are SGHTA and FQGNSA. This CDR3 is built from 14 residues. The V gene lost 2 bases and the J gene lost 2 bases, with 10 bases spanning the gap. The CDR3 region is CASSLSSGAYEQYV. In DNA, the CDR3 is TGTGCCAGCAGCTTAAGTAGCGGAGCCTACGAGCAGTACGTC.

The rearrangement links TRBV12-3 or TRBV12-4 to TRBJ2-5, with D possibly matching TRBD1 (6 bases). This CDR3 region has 15 residues. The ends were cut back, 1 base at V and 5 bases at J, with 14 bases in the middle. CDR3 DNA: TGTGCCAGCAGTTTAGTATCAGGGGCGGCTGAGACCCAGTACTTC. As protein: CASSLVSGAAETQYF.

This clonotype was recorded a few times. Without the conserved terminal phenylalanine or tryptophan, this CDR3 likely stems from a read error. The gene calls are TRBV13 and TRBJ2-2, with D maybe TRBD2 (5 bases). The V gene's germline CDR1 is PRHDT and CDR2 FYEKMQ (reference sequence). This CDR3 is built from 13 residues. V lost 8 bases to trimming and J lost 7 bases, with 14 bases between them. The CDR3 protein is CASELSGSGELFY. The CDR3 DNA is TGTGCCAGCGAACTATCTGGGAGCGGGGAGCTGTTTTAT.

This clonotype was seen just once. The rearrangement links TRBV7-2 to TRBJ1-3; D is unresolved. V lost 8 bases to trimming and J lost 0 bases, with 2 bases between them. Looked up from germline, CDR1 is SGHTA and CDR2 is FQGNSA. The CDR3 is 11 residues long. The CDR3 spells CASDSGNTIYF. CDR3 coding DNA: TGTGCCAGCGACTCTGGAAACACCATATATTTT.

Notes on this clonotype: A read error may be the cause here, since a much bigger clone is one base away. The chain recombines TRBV6-5 with TRBJ1-1; D remains ambiguous. V gave up 0 bases and J gave up 7 bases, with 15 bases separating them. The CDR3 totals 15 residues. Germline values: CDR1 MNHEY, CDR2 SVGAGI. The CDR3 loop is CASSYSLYSSFEAFF. DNA for the CDR3: TGTGCCAGCAGTTACTCTTTGTACAGCAGCTTTGAAGCTTTCTTT.

The chain has TRBV7-9 and TRBJ1-2; D is perhaps TRBD1 (5 bases). The CDR3 extends over 12 amino acids. Looked up from germline, CDR1 is SEHNR and CDR2 is FQNEAQ (reference sequence). The V and J ends lost 5 bases and 9 bases respectively, with 13 bases between them. The CDR3, as DNA: TGTGCCAGCAGCCTCCGGGGCCGGCGCTACACCTTC. Translation gives CASSLRGRRYTF. Supplemented by reference TRBV7-9 and TRBJ1-2, the full variable domain reads DTGVSQNPRHKITKRGQNVTFRCDPISEHNRLYWYRQTLGQGPEFLTYFQNEAQLEKSRLLSDRFSAERPKGSFSTLEIQRTEQGDSAMYLCASSLRGRRYTFGSGTRLTVV.

The chain recombines TRBV20-1 with TRBJ2-1; 8 bases are shared with TRBD1. CDR3 length: 14 amino acids. Trimming took 2 bases from V and 7 from J; bases not matched to a gene: 7. Per the germline V gene, CDR1 is DFQATT and CDR2 is SNEGSKA (reference sequence). CDR3 protein: CSARFPGGANEQFF. In nucleotides, the CDR3 is TGCAGTGCTAGATTTCCAGGGGGCGCGAATGAGCAGTTCTTC.

This clonotype was counted between two and nine times. V is TRBV28 and J is TRBJ2-7; tentatively, D is TRBD2 (5 bases). Germline CDR1 reads MDHEN; CDR2 reads SYDVKM. The CDR3 spans 12 residues. With 8 bases removed from V and 3 bases from J, the gap between germline ends came to 11 bases. CDR3 protein: CASGVEGYEQYF. As DNA, the CDR3 is TGTGCCAGCGGAGTAGAGGGCTACGAGCAGTACTTC.

The chain links TRBV19 to TRBJ2-2; D gene ambiguous. The CDR3 has 16 amino acids. Germline V gene sequence: CDR1 LNHDA, CDR2 SQIVND (reference sequence). Between the trimmed V and J ends, which lost 5 bases and 0 bases, there was a span of 13 bases. The CDR3 DNA is TGTGCCAGTAGTCCCCGTGCCCCCGCGAACACCGGGGAGCTGTTTTTT. It encodes CASSPRAPANTGELFF.

J is TRBJ2-1 and V is TRBV3-1; 7 bases are shared with TRBD1. Trimming removed 2 bases from V and 7 bases from J; junction bases left unmatched: 5. The CDR3 runs 14 residues. The germline V gene has CDR1 LGHDT and CDR2 YNNKEL (reference sequence). For the CDR3, the DNA is TGTGCCAGCAGCCAATGGGACAGACTAAATGAGCAGTTCTTC. Residues: CASSQWDRLNEQFF.

The chain combines TRBV10-3 with TRBJ2-3; the match to TRBD2 covers 11 bases. From germline, CDR1 is ENHRY and CDR2 SYGVKD. The CDR3 length is 14 residues. V lost 11 bases and J lost 6; bases outside the gene matches: 10. The CDR3 DNA is TGTGCCGCAAAACCGGGACTAGCGGCGGATACGCAGTATTTT. Encoded protein: CAAKPGLAADTQYF.

The genes are TRBV7-9 and TRBJ2-1; the match to TRBD2 covers 11 bases. The ends lost 3 bases at V and 9 bases at J; junction bases unmatched: 4. Per germline, CDR1 SEHNR and CDR2 FQNEAQ (reference sequence). The CDR3 length is 14 residues. DNA of the CDR3: TGTGCCAGCAGCTTTGCTAGCGGGGGGCTTGAGCAGTTCTTC. Translating it yields CASSFASGGLEQFF.

This clonotype was observed a handful of times. The V call is TRBV7-2, the J call TRBJ2-1; 8 nucleotides match TRBD2. The length of the CDR3 is 15 residues. The germline CDR1 and CDR2 sequences are SGHTA and FQGNSA. V lost 5 bases to trimming and J lost 9 bases; unmatched junction nucleotides: 12. The CDR3 is CASSPFGGGVGEQFF. DNA for the CDR3: TGTGCCAGCAGCCCATTCGGGGGGGGCGTAGGTGAGCAGTTCTTC.

The gene calls are TRBV4-1 and TRBJ1-2; D not certain. V was trimmed by 5 bases and J by 2 bases, leaving 6 bases between them. CDR1 and CDR2 from the germline V gene are MGHRA and YSYEKL. The CDR3 contains 12 residues. The DNA of the CDR3 is TGCGCCAGCAGCGAGGGCAACTATGGCTACACCTTC. Protein product: CASSEGNYGYTF.